A single sample is the source of the 21 T cell receptor beta chains below, sequenced in a study of shared clonotypes between healthy human individuals. The table came from immunoSEQ multiplex PCR; TCRdb's copy has only in-frame clones and leaves some out. This sample has 600,000 to 800,000 clones, with over 60% found just once. Sequenced material: memory CD4+ T cells sorted from blood. Subset: CD45RA-negative fraction. The receptor source for this set is a woman between 25 and 40 years old in good health.

The rearrangement joins TRBV19 to TRBJ2-2; D is undetermined. The CDR3 has 13 residues. Germline CDR1 LNHDA, CDR2 SQIVND (reference sequence). With 3 bases removed from V and 2 bases from J, the gap between germline ends came to 4 bases. The CDR3 loop is CASSIFNTGELFF. The CDR3 nucleotides are TGTGCCAGTAGTATCTTTAACACCGGGGAGCTGTTTTTT.

This chain connects TRBV9 to TRBJ2-1; 8 nucleotides align to TRBD2. The germline gives CDR1 SGDLS, CDR2 YYNGEE. The CDR3 sequence is 15 residues long. V was pared by 10 bases and J by 1 base, with 10 bases of the junction left unmatched. CDR3 protein: CARCRGGGSYNEQFF. DNA of the CDR3: TGTGCCCGCTGCCGGGGGGGAGGTTCCTACAATGAGCAGTTCTTC.

The chain employs TRBV6-6 and TRBJ1-5, with D possibly matching TRBD1 (6 bases). CDR1 MNHNY and CDR2 SVGAGI come from the germline V gene (reference sequence). The CDR3 consists of 15 residues. V was trimmed by 9 bases and J by 0 bases, leaving 15 bases between them. The CDR3 nucleotides are TGTGCCAGATGGGGGGGGCCAACTAGCAATCAGCCCCAGCATTTT. Its protein is CARWGGPTSNQPQHF.

This chain links TRBV9 with TRBJ2-1, with TRBD2 matching over 10 bases. Trimming took 5 bases from V and 1 from J; bases not matched to a gene: 9. This CDR3 comprises 17 residues. Per the germline V gene, CDR1 is SGDLS and CDR2 is YYNGEE. The CDR3 coding sequence is TGTGCCAGCAGAGCGGCTAGCGGGAGTAGGTCCTACAATGAGCAGTTCTTC. Amino acids: CASRAASGSRSYNEQFF.

The V and J genes are TRBV4-1 and TRBJ2-7, with TRBD1 identical over 7 bases. The V segment lost 2 bases and the J segment 6 bases; nucleotides outside the gene matches: 7. Germline CDR1 and CDR2: MGHRA and YSYEKL. This CDR3 contains 14 residues. The CDR3 protein is CASSQPWDSLEQYF. CDR3 in DNA: TGCGCCAGCAGCCAACCCTGGGACAGCCTCGAGCAGTACTTC.

This chain joins TRBV10-1 and TRBJ2-7; TRBD1 agrees at 8 bases. The CDR3 is made up of 14 amino acids. Germline CDR1 WNHNN, CDR2 SYGVQD (reference sequence). Trimming cost V 5 bases and J 7 bases; bases outside gene matches: 10. Written as DNA, the CDR3 is TGCGCCAGCAGTCCCGGGACAGGTGAAAGAGAGCAGTACTTC. Amino acid sequence: CASSPGTGEREQYF.

The V and J genes are TRBV4-2 and TRBJ1-5; D might be TRBD1 (5 bases). The CDR3 covers 16 residues. Germline CDR1 reads LGHNA; CDR2 reads YNFKEQ. Deletions cut 3 bases from V and 6 bases from J, with 18 bases between. The CDR3, as DNA: TGTGCCAGCAGCCAGAACGTCGGAGGGGCTGTTCAGCCCCAGCATTTT. Protein sequence: CASSQNVGGAVQPQHF.

The genes are TRBV5-1 and TRBJ2-3; D not resolved. Germline-derived CDR1 and CDR2 are SGHRS and YFSETQ. V lost 0 bases, J lost 7 bases, and 12 bases lay in between. The CDR3 is made up of 14 amino acids. The CDR3 region has the DNA TGCGCCAGCAGCTTGGGGACCACCACCAATACGCAGTATTTT. Translating it yields CASSLGTTTNTQYF.

The chain recombines TRBV27 with TRBJ2-7; TRBD1 matches at 10 bases. V lost 4 bases and J lost 6; bases outside the gene matches: 18. The germline V gene encodes CDR1 MNHEY and CDR2 SMNVEV (reference sequence). The CDR3 is made up of 18 amino acids. As DNA, the CDR3 is TGTGCCAGCAGTTCTCGGGGACAGGGGTCCTCAGTCGGCCTCGAGCAGTACTTC. It encodes CASSSRGQGSSVGLEQYF.

The chain uses TRBV5-5 and TRBJ2-7, with D uncertain. This CDR3 has 13 residues. Germline assignment: CDR1 SGHKS and CDR2 YYEKEE (reference sequence). The V and J ends lost 2 bases and 4 bases respectively, with 10 bases between them. CDR3 DNA sequence: TGTGCCAGCAGCTTTGACAACCGTTACGAGCAGTACTTC. It encodes CASSFDNRYEQYF.

This clone has a single count. This chain connects TRBV18 to TRBJ2-7, with a weak D call TRBD1 (6 bases). CDR3 length equals 15 residues. CDR1 and CDR2 from the germline V gene are KGHSH and LQKENI. The ends were cut back, 2 bases at V and 7 bases at J, with 18 bases in the middle. CDR3 bases: TGTGCCAGCTCACCAAGGGGGATCCCTACGGGGGAGCAGTACTTC. This gives the protein CASSPRGIPTGEQYF.

This clone was counted a few times. The V and J genes are TRBV28 and TRBJ2-7; D uncertain. There are 13 residues in the CDR3. Trimming took 5 bases from V and 3 from J, leaving 11 bases between them. Germline assignment: CDR1 MDHEN and CDR2 SYDVKM. CDR3 amino acids: CASSPPALYEQYF. The CDR3 coding sequence is TGTGCCAGCAGTCCACCTGCCCTCTACGAGCAGTACTTC.

The CDR3 here is CASSDSGNIYNEQFF. In DNA, the CDR3 is TGTGCCAGCAGCGACAGCGGAAATATCTACAATGAGCAGTTCTTC. V and J are TRBV9 and TRBJ2-1; perhaps TRBD2 as D (5 bases). CDR3 length equals 15 residues. The germline V gene has CDR1 SGDLS and CDR2 YYNGEE. Trimming took off 3 bases at V and 3 bases at J, with 13 bases between the two ends.

V is TRBV5-6 and J is TRBJ1-6, with no clear D. The CDR3 runs 16 residues. With 1 base removed from V and 5 bases from J, the gap between germline ends came to 13 bases. Germline V lookup: CDR1 SGHDT, CDR2 YYEEEE. CDR3 nucleotide sequence: TGTGCCAGCAGCTTGTACACCCCGTGGGATAATTCACCCCTCCACTTT. This codes for CASSLYTPWDNSPLHF.

The rearrangement joins TRBV6-1 to TRBJ2-2, with D tentatively TRBD1 (5 bases). The CDR3 covers 14 residues. Trimming took off 7 bases at V and 1 base at J, with 10 bases between the two ends. From germline, CDR1 is MNHNS and CDR2 SASEGT. Written as DNA, the CDR3 is TGTGCCAGCATCGGACATGAGAACACCGGGGAGCTGTTTTTT. It yields the protein CASIGHENTGELFF.

A remark on this clone: The identical CDR3 is also encoded by other nucleotide sequences in the sample. This rearrangement joins TRBV2 to TRBJ2-3, with 8 nucleotides matching TRBD2. Germline V lookup: CDR1 SNHLY, CDR2 FYNNEI. V shed 6 bases, J shed 2 bases, and the junction held 4 bases outside the gene matches. The CDR3 loop spans 14 amino acids. The CDR3 loop reads CASRLAEDTDTQYF. DNA for the CDR3: TGTGCCAGCAGACTAGCGGAGGACACAGATACGCAGTATTTT.

The chain recombines TRBV6-5 with TRBJ1-5, with D unclear. The V and J ends lost 2 bases and 2 bases respectively, with 10 bases between them. The CDR3 runs 15 residues. Germline CDR1 MNHEY, CDR2 SVGAGI. CDR3 protein: CASSYREDGNQPQHF. CDR3 coding DNA: TGTGCCAGCAGTTACCGGGAGGACGGCAATCAGCCCCAGCATTTT.

J is TRBJ1-1 and V is TRBV15; D is ambiguous. Germline V gene data show CDR1 as LNHNV and CDR2 as YYDKDF (reference sequence). The CDR3 runs to 14 residues. Between the trimmed V and J ends, which lost 0 bases and 2 bases, there was a span of 7 bases. The CDR3 region has the DNA TGTGCCACCAGCAGAGATCGGCCAAACACTGAAGCTTTCTTT. Translation: CATSRDRPNTEAFF.

This clone was detected once. Here the CDR3 DNA reads TGTGCCAGCAGTGGGTTTTCCGAGCAGTACTTC. It encodes CASSGFSEQYF. This chain connects TRBV25-1 to TRBJ2-7; D not resolved. Trimming pared 4 bases from V and 6 bases from J, leaving 7 bases between. This CDR3 contains 11 residues. The germline CDR1 and CDR2 sequences are MGHDK and SYGVNS.

This chain uses TRBV4-1 with TRBJ2-5, with D possibly being TRBD1 (6 bases). From germline, CDR1 is MGHRA and CDR2 YSYEKL. V was cut by 4 bases and J by 1 base, with 10 bases left in between. This CDR3 has 14 residues. The CDR3 region is CASSLRTAQETQYF. The CDR3 coding sequence is TGCGCCAGCAGCCTAAGGACAGCCCAAGAGACCCAGTACTTC.

At least ten counts were recorded for this clone. Other DNA sequences of this sample code for an identical CDR3. The chain has TRBV7-8 and TRBJ1-1; D not certain. CDR1 is SGHVS, CDR2 FQNEAQ, per germline. The CDR3 is 15 residues long. V lost 5 bases and J lost 0, with 13 bases in between. For the CDR3, the DNA is TGTGCCAGCAGCACCGTCGGGAGGATGAACACTGAAGCTTTCTTT. It translates to CASSTVGRMNTEAFF.